This record concerns one T cell receptor beta chain sequence. The library targeted TCRbeta and was prepared with unique molecular identifiers. TCRdb processed the PCR reads anew with MiXCR; each CDR3 protein has one entry. The sample contains over 550,000 distinct CDR3 sequences, roughly a tenth of which appear only once. The sample is drawn from a study of T-cell reconstitution after alpha-beta-depleted transplantation in children. This clonotype was obtained from a human donor who donated a stem cell graft to a child with acute myeloid leukemia. Sequencing used PBMCs from the stem cell graft donor, obtained from the stem cell graft.

CDR3 coding DNA: TGTGCCAGCAGGCTGGGACAGACTACAACTAATGAAAAACTGTTTTTT. This translates into CASRLGQTTTNEKLFF. V is TRBV2 and J is TRBJ1-4, with 7 bases that match TRBD1. Per germline, CDR1 SNHLY and CDR2 FYNNEI. Germline trimming cut 6 bases from V and 0 bases from J; bases unmatched to any gene: 7. The CDR3 is 16 residues long.